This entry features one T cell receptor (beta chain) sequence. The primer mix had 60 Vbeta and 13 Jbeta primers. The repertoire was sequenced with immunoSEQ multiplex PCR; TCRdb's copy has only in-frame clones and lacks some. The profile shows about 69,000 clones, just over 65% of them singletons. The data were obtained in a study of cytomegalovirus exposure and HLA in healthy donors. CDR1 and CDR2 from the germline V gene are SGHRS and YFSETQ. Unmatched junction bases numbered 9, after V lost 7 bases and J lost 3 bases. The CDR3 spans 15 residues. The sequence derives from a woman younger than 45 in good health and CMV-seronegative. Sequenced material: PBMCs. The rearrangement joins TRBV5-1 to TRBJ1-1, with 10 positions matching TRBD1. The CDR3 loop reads CASRGGGTGDTEAFF. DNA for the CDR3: TGCGCCAGCCGCGGGGGAGGGACAGGGGACACTGAAGCTTTCTTT.